The T cell receptor beta chain described here comes from a study of PD-L1 blockade in urothelial cancer. Clones were sequenced by immunoSEQ multiplex PCR, and TCRdb holds only the in-frame ones, with some missing. Of approximately 100,000 clones in the sample, about 89% were seen once. The sample was PBMCs, taken around atezolizumab (anti-PD-L1) treatment. The receptor's source is a woman aged 80 or over with urothelial cancer.

The CDR3 protein is CASSIQTVVNTEAFF. CDR3 coding DNA: TGTGCCAGTAGTATACAGACAGTCGTGAACACTGAAGCTTTCTTT. The V gene is TRBV19, the J gene TRBJ1-1, with D possibly matching TRBD1 (5 bases). The CDR3 sequence is 15 residues long. CDR1 and CDR2 (germline): LNHDA, SQIVND (reference sequence). Trimming pared 2 bases from V and 0 bases from J, leaving 10 bases between. Supplemented by reference TRBV19 and TRBJ1-1, the full variable domain reads DGGITQSPKYLFRKEGQNVTLSCEQNLNHDAMYWYRQDPGQGLRLIYYSQIVNDFQKGDIAEGYSVSREKKESFPLTVTSAQKNPTAFYLCASSIQTVVNTEAFFGQGTRLTVV.